A selection of T cell receptor beta chains follows, all from one sample in a study of cytomegalovirus exposure and HLA in healthy donors. Method: immunoSEQ multiplex PCR; TCRdb's copy keeps in-frame clones and lacks some. The profile shows fewer than 350,000 clones, 80% to 90% of them singletons. Source material: PBMCs. The receptor source for this set is a woman in her late teens or twenties in good health and CMV-seronegative. The CDR3 runs from the conserved cysteine through the conserved F or W. The order of the fields is V gene, D gene, clone size, J gene, CDR3 protein, CDR3 DNA. A D gene is named only where the DNA matches it firmly. Expanded clones are given a class, and other clones once, few, many or no size at all.

v_call: TRBV7-9
d_call: TRBD1
clone_size: -
j_call: TRBJ2-7
cdr3_aa: CASSLGDRGFSYEQYF
cdr3_nt: TGTGCCAGCAGCTTAGGGGACAGGGGGTTCTCCTACGAGCAGTACTTC

v_call: TRBV10-3
d_call: -
clone_size: -
j_call: TRBJ1-2
cdr3_aa: CAASTGISNYGYIF
cdr3_nt: TGTGCCGCCAGCACAGGGATCTCTAACTATGGCTACATCTTC

v_call: TRBV20-1
d_call: -
clone_size: -
j_call: TRBJ1-2
cdr3_aa: CSARSGYGYTF
cdr3_nt: TGCAGTGCTAGATCAGGGTATGGCTACACCTTC

v_call: TRBV5-1
d_call: -
clone_size: -
j_call: TRBJ2-7
cdr3_aa: CASRGLGGTYEQYF
cdr3_nt: TGCGCCAGCAGGGGGCTGGGTGGGACCTACGAGCAGTACTTC

v_call: TRBV11-2
d_call: TRBD1
clone_size: -
j_call: TRBJ2-5
cdr3_aa: CASSLGDRGRETQYF
cdr3_nt: TGTGCCAGCAGCTTGGGGGACAGGGGTCGGGAGACCCAGTACTTC

v_call: TRBV6-1
d_call: TRBD2
clone_size: -
j_call: TRBJ2-1
cdr3_aa: CASSLVTSAWFF
cdr3_nt: TGTGCCAGCAGCCTCGTTACTAGCGCCTGGTTCTTC

v_call: TRBV30
d_call: TRBD1
clone_size: few
j_call: TRBJ2-7
cdr3_aa: CAWSVQGMSSYEQYF
cdr3_nt: TGTGCCTGGAGTGTACAGGGGATGAGCTCCTACGAGCAGTACTTC

v_call: TRBV6-1
d_call: -
clone_size: -
j_call: TRBJ1-4
cdr3_aa: CASSERRGGEKLFF
cdr3_nt: TGTGCCAGCAGTGAACGGCGGGGGGGTGAAAAACTGTTTTTT

v_call: TRBV12-5
d_call: -
clone_size: -
j_call: TRBJ2-1
cdr3_aa: CASSPAWGQQFF
cdr3_nt: TGTGCTAGTTCCCCCGCTTGGGGGCAGCAGTTCTTC

v_call: TRBV6-1
d_call: -
clone_size: once
j_call: TRBJ1-2
cdr3_aa: CASRAGSNYGYTF
cdr3_nt: TGTGCCAGCAGGGCAGGATCTAACTATGGCTACACCTTC

v_call: TRBV7-6
d_call: TRBD2
clone_size: -
j_call: TRBJ2-1
cdr3_aa: CASSLARGGREQFF
cdr3_nt: TGTGCCAGCAGCTTAGCGCGGGGGGGCCGTGAGCAGTTCTTC

v_call: TRBV4-1
d_call: -
clone_size: -
j_call: TRBJ1-5
cdr3_aa: CASSHLTGNQPQHF
cdr3_nt: TGCGCCAGCAGCCACCTGACAGGCAATCAGCCCCAGCATTTT

v_call: TRBV9
d_call: TRBD2
clone_size: -
j_call: TRBJ2-7
cdr3_aa: CASSEGLAGVEQYF
cdr3_nt: TGTGCCAGCAGCGAGGGACTAGCGGGGGTCGAGCAGTACTTC

v_call: TRBV11-2
d_call: TRBD2
clone_size: -
j_call: TRBJ2-7
cdr3_aa: CASSSQIAGGLYEQYF
cdr3_nt: TGTGCCAGCAGCTCGCAAATAGCGGGGGGGCTCTACGAGCAGTACTTC

v_call: TRBV11-2
d_call: -
clone_size: -
j_call: TRBJ1-1
cdr3_aa: CASSLHYTRTIEAFF
cdr3_nt: TGTGCCAGCAGCTTACATTACACCCGAACGATTGAAGCTTTCTTT

v_call: TRBV5-4
d_call: -
clone_size: -
j_call: TRBJ2-7
cdr3_aa: CASSLAGSHGEQYF
cdr3_nt: TGTGCCAGCAGTTTGGCCGGGTCCCACGGCGAGCAGTACTTC

v_call: TRBV19
d_call: TRBD2
clone_size: -
j_call: TRBJ2-7
cdr3_aa: CASSPAGTSHPATYF
cdr3_nt: TGTGCCAGTAGTCCCGCTGGGACTAGCCATCCGGCGACGTACTTC

v_call: TRBV2
d_call: TRBD2
clone_size: once
j_call: TRBJ2-2
cdr3_aa: CASSEGTSGAGELFF
cdr3_nt: TGTGCCAGCAGTGAAGGAACTAGCGGCGCCGGGGAGCTGTTTTTT

v_call: TRBV10-1
d_call: -
clone_size: -
j_call: TRBJ2-1
cdr3_aa: CASSESWRGQGNEQFF
cdr3_nt: TGCGCCAGCAGTGAGTCCTGGCGGGGGCAGGGCAATGAGCAGTTCTTC

v_call: TRBV27
d_call: -
clone_size: -
j_call: TRBJ1-1
cdr3_aa: CASSTTSRGNEAFF
cdr3_nt: TGTGCCAGCAGTACCACCTCCCGGGGGAATGAAGCTTTCTTT

v_call: TRBV28
d_call: TRBD2
clone_size: -
j_call: TRBJ2-1
cdr3_aa: CASRGRGGNNEQFF
cdr3_nt: TGTGCCAGCAGGGGGCGGGGGGGGAACAATGAGCAGTTCTTC

v_call: TRBV7-9
d_call: -
clone_size: -
j_call: TRBJ2-3
cdr3_aa: CASSLEGRSTDTQYF
cdr3_nt: TGTGCCAGCAGCTTAGAGGGGCGGAGCACAGATACGCAGTATTTT

v_call: TRBV7-3
d_call: -
clone_size: -
j_call: TRBJ1-1
cdr3_aa: CASSPRGLGNAEAFF
cdr3_nt: TGTGCCAGCAGCCCACGAGGGTTGGGGAACGCTGAAGCTTTCTTT

v_call: TRBV27
d_call: TRBD1
clone_size: -
j_call: TRBJ1-2
cdr3_aa: CASSLGGNYGYTF
cdr3_nt: TGTGCCAGCAGCCTAGGGGGCAACTATGGCTACACCTTC

v_call: TRBV12-5
d_call: -
clone_size: -
j_call: TRBJ2-2
cdr3_aa: CASGFPVPGELFF
cdr3_nt: TGTGCTAGTGGGTTCCCGGTCCCCGGGGAGCTGTTTTTT

v_call: TRBV5-1
d_call: TRBD2
clone_size: -
j_call: TRBJ2-7
cdr3_aa: CASSTGTSGGVEQYF
cdr3_nt: TGCGCCAGCAGCACCGGGACTAGCGGGGGGGTTGAGCAGTACTTC

v_call: TRBV29-1
d_call: -
clone_size: -
j_call: TRBJ2-1
cdr3_aa: CSVPRPQGLEYNEQFF
cdr3_nt: TGCAGCGTTCCTCGACCCCAGGGACTTGAGTACAATGAGCAGTTCTTC

v_call: TRBV27
d_call: -
clone_size: -
j_call: TRBJ2-7
cdr3_aa: CASSLRGQGNEQYF
cdr3_nt: TGTGCCAGCAGTTTACGAGGGCAGGGGAACGAGCAGTACTTC

v_call: TRBV6-5
d_call: -
clone_size: -
j_call: TRBJ2-1
cdr3_aa: CASNTNGGRGNEQFF
cdr3_nt: TGTGCCAGCAACACGAACGGAGGACGGGGGAATGAGCAGTTCTTC

v_call: TRBV5-1
d_call: TRBD2
clone_size: -
j_call: TRBJ2-7
cdr3_aa: CASTKAGDSYEQYF
cdr3_nt: TGCGCCAGCACTAAAGCGGGGGATTCGTACGAGCAGTACTTC

v_call: TRBV12-2
d_call: -
clone_size: -
j_call: TRBJ2-7
cdr3_aa: CASRWASSGKAPQASEQYF
cdr3_nt: TGTGCAAGTCGCTGGGCATCTAGCGGGAAAGCCCCTCAAGCCTCCGAGCAGTACTTC

v_call: TRBV7-3
d_call: -
clone_size: few
j_call: TRBJ2-1
cdr3_aa: CASSSSSYNEQFF
cdr3_nt: TGTGCCAGCAGCTCGAGCTCCTACAATGAGCAGTTCTTC

v_call: TRBV10-2
d_call: -
clone_size: -
j_call: TRBJ1-1
cdr3_aa: CASSDRGAEAFF
cdr3_nt: TGCGCCAGCAGTGACAGGGGTGCTGAAGCTTTCTTT

v_call: TRBV10-3
d_call: -
clone_size: few
j_call: TRBJ2-7
cdr3_aa: CAIRGPGNYEQYF
cdr3_nt: TGTGCCATCAGGGGGCCGGGCAACTACGAGCAGTACTTC

v_call: TRBV19
d_call: TRBD1
clone_size: once
j_call: TRBJ1-3
cdr3_aa: CASSTRGQVSGNTIYF
cdr3_nt: TGTGCCAGTAGTACCCGGGGACAGGTCTCTGGAAACACCATATATTTT

v_call: TRBV2
d_call: TRBD1
clone_size: -
j_call: TRBJ2-6
cdr3_aa: CASSEGGQVTSGANVLTF
cdr3_nt: TGTGCCAGCAGTGAAGGGGGACAGGTGACCTCTGGGGCCAACGTCCTGACTTTC

v_call: TRBV5-1
d_call: -
clone_size: -
j_call: TRBJ2-7
cdr3_aa: CASSLGAGIPYEQYF
cdr3_nt: TGCGCCAGCAGCTTGGGGGCAGGGATACCCTACGAGCAGTACTTC

v_call: TRBV30
d_call: -
clone_size: -
j_call: TRBJ2-6
cdr3_aa: CAQGGMGSGANVLTF
cdr3_nt: TGTGCCCAGGGGGGAATGGGCTCTGGGGCCAACGTCCTGACTTTC

v_call: TRBV9
d_call: TRBD2
clone_size: -
j_call: TRBJ2-5
cdr3_aa: CASSSSGGTLSGETQYF
cdr3_nt: TGTGCCAGCAGTTCCAGCGGGGGGACTCTAAGCGGAGAGACCCAGTACTTC

v_call: TRBV15
d_call: TRBD2
clone_size: -
j_call: TRBJ2-7
cdr3_aa: CATSRPGLASADEQYF
cdr3_nt: TGTGCCACCAGCAGACCGGGACTAGCGAGTGCGGACGAGCAGTACTTC

v_call: TRBV7-9
d_call: -
clone_size: -
j_call: TRBJ2-7
cdr3_aa: CASSFSQQNEQYF
cdr3_nt: TGTGCCAGCAGCTTTTCACAGCAAAACGAGCAGTACTTC

v_call: TRBV30
d_call: TRBD2
clone_size: -
j_call: TRBJ2-3
cdr3_aa: CAWSLYPRGGSTDTQYF
cdr3_nt: TGTGCCTGGAGTCTCTACCCCCGGGGGGGGAGCACAGATACGCAGTATTTT

v_call: TRBV19
d_call: -
clone_size: -
j_call: TRBJ1-6
cdr3_aa: CASNITPNSPLHF
cdr3_nt: TGTGCCAGTAACATAACCCCGAATTCACCCCTCCACTTT

v_call: TRBV5-1
d_call: TRBD1
clone_size: -
j_call: TRBJ2-7
cdr3_aa: CASSRDSTISYEQYF
cdr3_nt: TGCGCCAGCAGTCGGGACAGCACAATATCCTACGAGCAGTACTTC